These T cell receptor beta chains were read from a single sample in a study of spatial heterogeneity in lung cancer. TCRdb independently ran MiXCR on the 5' RACE reads; one entry per CDR3 protein. The table records about 24,000 distinct CDR3 sequences, approximately 3% of them present only once. The source was PBMCs, collected at surgery. The receptors shown here come from a female donor with early-stage non-small cell lung cancer. Each CDR3 is given with its conserved first and last residue. Fields, in order: J gene, D gene, clone size, V gene, CDR3 protein, CDR3 DNA. A D gene is named only where the DNA matches it firmly. Not every row has a clone size; where given, it reads once, few, many or a size class.

j_gene: TRBJ1-2; d_gene: .; abundance: many; v_gene: TRBV5-1; CDR3aa: CASSYSTSVGGGYTF; CDR3nt: TGCGCCAGCAGCTACTCGACCTCTGTAGGGGGTGGCTACACCTTC
j_gene: TRBJ2-7; d_gene: TRBD2; abundance: .; v_gene: TRBV20-1; CDR3aa: CSAKSYLAVMSYEQYF; CDR3nt: TGCAGTGCAAAATCCTACCTAGCGGTTATGTCCTACGAGCAGTACTTC
j_gene: TRBJ2-5; d_gene: .; abundance: many; v_gene: TRBV5-1; CDR3aa: CASRRRDLGDETQYF; CDR3nt: TGCGCCAGCAGACGCAGGGACTTGGGAGACGAGACCCAGTACTTC
j_gene: TRBJ2-7; d_gene: .; abundance: many; v_gene: TRBV5-4; CDR3aa: CASSFGEPDEQYF; CDR3nt: TGTGCCAGCAGCTTCGGGGAGCCTGACGAGCAGTACTTC
j_gene: TRBJ1-2; d_gene: .; abundance: many; v_gene: TRBV20-1; CDR3aa: CSARALGRGPGGYGYTF; CDR3nt: TGCAGTGCTAGAGCCCTTGGCAGGGGCCCCGGAGGCTATGGCTACACCTTC
j_gene: TRBJ2-7; d_gene: TRBD2; abundance: many; v_gene: TRBV3-1; CDR3aa: CASSQTSGGRTYEQYF; CDR3nt: TGTGCCAGCAGCCAAACTAGCGGGGGAAGGACCTACGAGCAGTACTTC
j_gene: TRBJ2-7; d_gene: .; abundance: .; v_gene: TRBV23-1; CDR3aa: CASSQCLPYEQYF; CDR3nt: TGCGCCAGCAGTCAGTGCCTACCCTACGAGCAGTACTTC
j_gene: TRBJ1-4; d_gene: .; abundance: .; v_gene: TRBV14; CDR3aa: CASSTRARNFEKLFF; CDR3nt: TGTGCCAGCAGCACCCGGGCGAGGAATTTTGAAAAACTGTTTTTT
j_gene: TRBJ2-1; d_gene: TRBD2; abundance: many; v_gene: TRBV20-1; CDR3aa: CSARTGLAGVYNEQFF; CDR3nt: TGCAGTGCTAGAACGGGACTAGCGGGAGTCTACAATGAGCAGTTCTTC
j_gene: TRBJ2-1; d_gene: TRBD2; abundance: many; v_gene: TRBV7-8; CDR3aa: CASSPGTSGSKQFF; CDR3nt: TGTGCCAGCAGCCCCGGGACTAGCGGGAGCAAGCAGTTCTTC
j_gene: TRBJ2-2; d_gene: .; abundance: many; v_gene: TRBV6-5; CDR3aa: CASSPRPGPNTGELFF; CDR3nt: TGTGCCAGCAGTCCCCGCCCGGGACCAAACACCGGGGAGCTGTTTTTT
j_gene: TRBJ2-1; d_gene: TRBD2; abundance: many; v_gene: TRBV7-9; CDR3aa: CASSSGTSGDNEQFF; CDR3nt: TGTGCCAGCAGTTCCGGGACTAGCGGGGACAATGAGCAGTTCTTC
j_gene: TRBJ2-5; d_gene: TRBD1; abundance: many; v_gene: TRBV7-8; CDR3aa: CASSLVRRGLGKETQYF; CDR3nt: TGTGCCAGCAGCTTAGTTCGCAGGGGGCTAGGAAAGGAGACCCAGTACTTC
j_gene: TRBJ2-1; d_gene: TRBD2; abundance: many; v_gene: TRBV20-1; CDR3aa: CSARAGTSVGNEQFF; CDR3nt: TGCAGTGCTAGAGCCGGGACTAGCGTGGGGAATGAGCAGTTCTTC
j_gene: TRBJ1-1; d_gene: TRBD1; abundance: many; v_gene: TRBV10-1; CDR3aa: CASSESSRGTEAFF; CDR3nt: TGCGCCAGCAGTGAGTCTTCCAGGGGGACTGAAGCTTTCTTT
j_gene: TRBJ1-1; d_gene: .; abundance: many; v_gene: TRBV20-1; CDR3aa: CSARDRVGLAEAFF; CDR3nt: TGCAGTGCTAGAGATCGGGTTGGATTGGCTGAAGCTTTCTTT
j_gene: TRBJ2-7; d_gene: TRBD2; abundance: .; v_gene: TRBV5-1; CDR3aa: CASSVNPGGSGYEQYF; CDR3nt: TGCGCCAGCAGCGTTAACCCGGGCGGGAGCGGGTACGAGCAGTACTTC
j_gene: TRBJ1-4; d_gene: .; abundance: many; v_gene: TRBV7-9; CDR3aa: CASSLGTRSGGEKLFF; CDR3nt: TGTGCCAGCAGCTTAGGGACCAGGTCAGGAGGAGAAAAACTGTTTTTT
j_gene: TRBJ2-3; d_gene: .; abundance: .; v_gene: TRBV28; CDR3aa: CASSFGGAVTDTQYF; CDR3nt: TGTGCCAGCAGTTTCGGGGGTGCGGTCACAGATACGCAGTATTTT
j_gene: TRBJ1-5; d_gene: .; abundance: many; v_gene: TRBV2; CDR3aa: CASSVPGRSPQPQHF; CDR3nt: TGTGCCAGCAGTGTCCCGGGGAGGAGCCCTCAGCCCCAGCATTTT
j_gene: TRBJ2-3; d_gene: .; abundance: many; v_gene: TRBV12-3/TRBV12-4; CDR3aa: CASSGADTQYF; CDR3nt: TGTGCCAGCAGTGGGGCTGATACGCAGTATTTT
j_gene: TRBJ1-4; d_gene: .; abundance: many; v_gene: TRBV28; CDR3aa: CASSLFGRLGAGRSEKLFF; CDR3nt: TGTGCCAGCAGTTTATTCGGACGACTTGGGGCAGGTCGTTCTGAAAAACTGTTTTTT
j_gene: TRBJ2-1; d_gene: TRBD2; abundance: many; v_gene: TRBV7-6; CDR3aa: CASSPGLAGTNEQFF; CDR3nt: TGTGCCAGCAGCCCGGGACTAGCGGGAACCAATGAGCAGTTCTTC
j_gene: TRBJ2-1; d_gene: .; abundance: many; v_gene: TRBV20-1; CDR3aa: CSARDLAADLWVYEQFF; CDR3nt: TGCAGTGCTAGAGATCTCGCGGCAGATTTGTGGGTCTATGAGCAGTTCTTC
j_gene: TRBJ2-1; d_gene: TRBD1; abundance: medium-sized; v_gene: TRBV7-9; CDR3aa: CASFLRDRVDNEQFF; CDR3nt: TGTGCCAGCTTCCTACGGGACAGGGTTGACAATGAGCAGTTCTTC
j_gene: TRBJ2-7; d_gene: TRBD1; abundance: many; v_gene: TRBV5-1; CDR3aa: CASSPRDRDEQYF; CDR3nt: TGCGCCAGCAGCCCCCGGGACAGGGACGAGCAGTACTTC
j_gene: TRBJ2-1; d_gene: TRBD2; abundance: many; v_gene: TRBV11-2; CDR3aa: CASSYSSGSPYNEQFF; CDR3nt: TGTGCCAGCAGCTACTCTAGCGGGAGTCCCTACAATGAGCAGTTCTTC
j_gene: TRBJ2-7; d_gene: .; abundance: many; v_gene: TRBV9; CDR3aa: CASSVGQTSVDEQYF; CDR3nt: TGTGCCAGCAGCGTTGGACAAACCAGTGTTGACGAGCAGTACTTC
j_gene: TRBJ2-2; d_gene: TRBD1; abundance: many; v_gene: TRBV20-1; CDR3aa: CRVQGRTGELFF; CDR3nt: TGCAGGGTACAGGGGCGGACCGGGGAGCTGTTTTTT
j_gene: TRBJ2-1; d_gene: TRBD2; abundance: many; v_gene: TRBV2; CDR3aa: CASSDPRGTSGRASYNEQFF; CDR3nt: TGTGCCAGCAGTGACCCTAGGGGGACTAGCGGGAGGGCCTCCTACAATGAGCAGTTCTTC
j_gene: TRBJ1-6; d_gene: TRBD1; abundance: .; v_gene: TRBV3-1; CDR3aa: CASSLGQAPFHF; CDR3nt: TGTGCCAGCAGCCTAGGACAGGCCCCCTTCCACTTT
j_gene: TRBJ2-3; d_gene: TRBD2; abundance: many; v_gene: TRBV18; CDR3aa: CASSYVAGDPDTQYF; CDR3nt: TGTGCCAGCTCTTACGTGGCGGGAGACCCAGATACGCAGTATTTT
j_gene: TRBJ2-7; d_gene: TRBD2; abundance: many; v_gene: TRBV5-5; CDR3aa: CASSSRGGPGEQYF; CDR3nt: TGTGCCAGCAGCTCTCGGGGAGGGCCGGGCGAGCAGTACTTC
j_gene: TRBJ2-3; d_gene: .; abundance: many; v_gene: TRBV28; CDR3aa: CASSFGALTDTQYF; CDR3nt: TGTGCCAGCAGTTTCGGGGCTCTCACAGATACGCAGTATTTT
j_gene: TRBJ2-4; d_gene: TRBD2; abundance: many; v_gene: TRBV25-1; CDR3aa: CASSELAGGAKNIQYF; CDR3nt: TGTGCCAGCAGTGAGTTGGCGGGGGGAGCCAAAAACATTCAGTACTTC
j_gene: TRBJ1-1; d_gene: TRBD1; abundance: many; v_gene: TRBV28; CDR3aa: CASSTTGGAIEAFF; CDR3nt: TGTGCCAGCAGTACAACAGGGGGCGCGATTGAAGCTTTCTTT
j_gene: TRBJ2-3; d_gene: .; abundance: many; v_gene: TRBV7-6; CDR3aa: CASSPAGREDTQYF; CDR3nt: TGTGCCAGCAGCCCAGCTGGGCGAGAGGATACGCAGTATTTT
j_gene: TRBJ1-2; d_gene: TRBD1; abundance: .; v_gene: TRBV18; CDR3aa: CASSPRQGGNYGYTF; CDR3nt: TGTGCCAGCTCACCCCGACAGGGGGGGAACTATGGCTACACCTTC
j_gene: TRBJ2-3; d_gene: .; abundance: many; v_gene: TRBV5-1; CDR3aa: CASTIEGIRAVTDTQYF; CDR3nt: TGCGCCAGCACCATCGAGGGGATCCGGGCAGTTACAGATACGCAGTATTTT
j_gene: TRBJ1-5; d_gene: .; abundance: many; v_gene: TRBV9; CDR3aa: CASSSGLVDSNQPQHF; CDR3nt: TGTGCCAGCAGCTCAGGGTTAGTGGATAGCAATCAGCCCCAGCATTTT
j_gene: TRBJ1-1; d_gene: .; abundance: few; v_gene: TRBV27; CDR3aa: CASRQGSVNTEAFF; CDR3nt: TGTGCCAGCAGGCAGGGGTCTGTGAACACTGAAGCTTTCTTT
j_gene: TRBJ1-2; d_gene: .; abundance: .; v_gene: TRBV20-1; CDR3aa: CSASLGGENYGYTF; CDR3nt: TGCAGTGCTAGTTTGGGAGGGGAAAACTATGGCTACACCTTC
j_gene: TRBJ1-1; d_gene: TRBD1; abundance: many; v_gene: TRBV5-1; CDR3aa: CASSDGQGAVMNTEAFF; CDR3nt: TGCGCCAGCAGCGATGGACAGGGGGCCGTGATGAACACTGAAGCTTTCTTT
j_gene: TRBJ2-7; d_gene: .; abundance: many; v_gene: TRBV5-1; CDR3aa: CASSRGGYEQYF; CDR3nt: TGCGCCAGCAGCCGGGGCGGATACGAGCAGTACTTC
j_gene: TRBJ2-5; d_gene: .; abundance: many; v_gene: TRBV7-9; CDR3aa: CASSLKTRGETQYF; CDR3nt: TGTGCCAGCAGCTTAAAGACCAGGGGTGAGACCCAGTACTTC
j_gene: TRBJ2-7; d_gene: .; abundance: many; v_gene: TRBV30; CDR3aa: CAWSVTGSSEQYF; CDR3nt: TGTGCCTGGAGTGTCACAGGGAGCTCCGAGCAGTACTTC
j_gene: TRBJ2-2; d_gene: .; abundance: many; v_gene: TRBV9; CDR3aa: CASSPLGKVGTGELFF; CDR3nt: TGTGCCAGCAGCCCTTTGGGGAAGGTGGGAACCGGGGAGCTGTTTTTT